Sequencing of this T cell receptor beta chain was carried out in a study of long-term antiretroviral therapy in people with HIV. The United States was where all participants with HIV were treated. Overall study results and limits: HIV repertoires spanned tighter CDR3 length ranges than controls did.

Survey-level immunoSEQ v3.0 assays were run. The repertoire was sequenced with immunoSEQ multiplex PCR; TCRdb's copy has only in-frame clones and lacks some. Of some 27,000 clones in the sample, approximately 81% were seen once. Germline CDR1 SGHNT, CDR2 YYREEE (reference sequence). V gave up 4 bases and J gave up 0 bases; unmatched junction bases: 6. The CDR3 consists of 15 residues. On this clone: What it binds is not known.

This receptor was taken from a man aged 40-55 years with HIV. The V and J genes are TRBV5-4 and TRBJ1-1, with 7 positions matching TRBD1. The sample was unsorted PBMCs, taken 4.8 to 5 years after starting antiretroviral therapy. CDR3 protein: CASSPPTGLNTEAFF. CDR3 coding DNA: TGTGCCAGCAGCCCCCCGACAGGGTTGAACACTGAAGCTTTCTTT.